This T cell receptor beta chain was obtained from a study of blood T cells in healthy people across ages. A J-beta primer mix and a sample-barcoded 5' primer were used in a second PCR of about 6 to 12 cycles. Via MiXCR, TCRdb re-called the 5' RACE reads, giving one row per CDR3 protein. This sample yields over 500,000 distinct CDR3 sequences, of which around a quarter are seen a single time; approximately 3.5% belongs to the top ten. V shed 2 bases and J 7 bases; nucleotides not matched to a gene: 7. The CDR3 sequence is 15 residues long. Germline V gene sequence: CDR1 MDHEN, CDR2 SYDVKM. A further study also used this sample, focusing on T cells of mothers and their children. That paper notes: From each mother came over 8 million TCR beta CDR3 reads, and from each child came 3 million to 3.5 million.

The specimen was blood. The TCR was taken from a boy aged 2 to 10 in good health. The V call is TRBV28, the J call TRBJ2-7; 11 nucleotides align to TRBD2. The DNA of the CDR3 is TGTGCCAGCAGTTTAACACTGGTAGCGGGGGGGGAGCAGTACTTC. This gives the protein CASSLTLVAGGEQYF.